The entry below describes one T cell receptor beta chain. This record belongs to a study of blood T cell repertoires in COVID-19. Looking at the study overall: There were acute and convalescent COVID-19 samples, and they came from the United States, Italy and Spain. T cells, B-cell-depleted T cells, or PBMCs provided the cDNA or gDNA that served as material.

In the original workflow: Cell counts per sample came from amplifying reference gene primers. Profiled with immunoSEQ multiplex PCR; TCRdb holds only in-frame clones, not every one. The D gene and trimming were derived from the DNA, and the V and J assignments and clone size from that table. Seen here are around 150,000 clones, around 84% observed once, and the top ten hold around 6.7%. Sequencing was done on a sample of peripheral blood. The receptor was isolated from a woman aged 50 to 60 in a cohort sampled during active or convalescent COVID-19.

This chain's CDR3 is CASSQGQGGYEQYF. CDR3 nucleotides: TGTGCCAGCAGCCAAGGGCAGGGTGGCTACGAGCAGTACTTC. The genes are TRBV3-1 (or the pseudogene TRBV3-2) and TRBJ2-7, with a possible D match to TRBD1 (5 bases). CDR1 is LGHDT and CDR2 is YNNKEL in the germline V gene (reference sequence). V dropped 1 base and J dropped 3 bases, with 10 bases sitting between them. This CDR3 is 14 amino acids long.